The 24 T cell receptor beta chains below all came from one sample that was sequenced in a study of Graves' ophthalmopathy and Graves' hyperthyroidism (dated by TCRdb to about 2018). Sequencing was performed on an Illumina HiSeq 2000. For repertoire sequencing, the TCR beta CDR3 regions were amplified from RNA transcripts. The first round of RT-PCR was done with HTBI primers and the Qiagen OneStep RT-PCR kit, and was followed by a second round of multiplex PCR, then size selection and purification. TCRdb reprocessed the public reads (quality trimming at Q25 with fastp, clone calling with MiXCR) and kept in-frame beta chains. Here each entry gathers all rows of one CDR3 protein and keeps the most common genes and DNA. This sample lists 220,000 or so distinct CDR3 sequences; roughly 21% were detected once. The ten largest make up approximately 40% of the sample. Sequencing used peripheral blood. All receptors come from a woman between 45 and 60 years old with Graves' ophthalmopathy. Donor details come from another sample of the same person, matched by shared clones.

In this sample, this clonotype turned up many times. V is TRBV7-2 and J is TRBJ1-5, with D unresolved. The germline V gene encodes CDR1 SGHTA and CDR2 FQGNSA. The CDR3 has 15 residues. V lost 5 bases and J 1 base, leaving 12 bases between the germline ends. The CDR3 DNA reads TGTGCCAGCAGCCGGATATCCGGGAGCAATCAGCCCCAGCATTTT. This sequence encodes CASSRISGSNQPQHF.

This clonotype was observed at least ten times. The rearrangement links TRBV7-8 to TRBJ2-7; 11 bases are a match to TRBD2. Losses at the gene ends were 3 bases for V and 4 bases for J; bases not matched to a gene: 5. The CDR3 is 15 residues long. In germline, CDR1 is SGHVS, CDR2 FQNEAQ. CDR3 amino acids: CASSFRTSGLYEQYF. The CDR3 coding sequence is TGTGCCAGCAGCTTTAGGACTAGCGGGTTGTACGAGCAGTACTTC.

This clonotype was seen repeatedly, ten times or more. This chain connects TRBV12-3 or TRBV12-4 to TRBJ2-5; TRBD2 might be the D (5 bases). The V end lost 7 bases, the J end lost 7 bases, and 16 bases lay between the germline ends. The CDR3 runs 13 residues. In nucleotides, the CDR3 is TGTGCCAGCACCCCTACTCGGGAAGGGACCCAGTACTTC. Amino acid sequence: CASTPTREGTQYF.

The gene calls are TRBV11-2 and TRBJ2-5; 7 positions agree with TRBD2. The length of the CDR3 is 15 residues. CDR1 and CDR2 from the germline V gene are SGHAT and FQNNGV. V was clipped by 4 bases and J by 3 bases; unmatched bases: 8. CDR3 nucleotide sequence: TGTGCCAGCAGCTGGCCGGGGCTAGCGGAAGAGACCCAGTACTTC. This encodes CASSWPGLAEETQYF.

This clonotype appeared many times. V is TRBV11-2 and J is TRBJ2-6, with TRBD2 as a possible D gene (5 bases). The CDR3 totals 17 residues. V lost 5 bases, J lost 0 bases, and 14 bases lay in between. From germline, CDR1 is SGHAT and CDR2 FQNNGV. CDR3 DNA: TGTGCCAGCAGCCCCAGAGCGGCCAACTCTGGGGCCAACGTCCTGACTTTC. Translation gives CASSPRAANSGANVLTF.

Many counts were recorded for this clonotype. The V call is TRBV7-8, the J call TRBJ1-2, with D possibly TRBD1 on 6 matching bases. Trimming stripped 5 bases from V and 6 bases from J, with 19 bases between. The CDR3 has 15 amino acids. Germline V gene data show CDR1 as SGHVS and CDR2 as FQNEAQ. The CDR3 DNA reads TGTGCCAGCAGCCTCCTCCCGGTGGGGGCGCATGGCTACACCTTC. Protein product: CASSLLPVGAHGYTF.

The sample holds a few counts of this clonotype. The rearrangement joins TRBV7-8 to TRBJ2-2; 10 bases agree with TRBD1. With 5 bases clipped from V and 5 bases from J, the junction kept 8 bases outside the gene matches. The germline CDR1 and CDR2 sequences are SGHVS and FQNEAQ. The CDR3 has 16 residues. CDR3 protein: CASSARQGAMTGELFF. In nucleotides, the CDR3 is TGTGCCAGCAGCGCACGACAGGGGGCGATGACCGGGGAGCTGTTTTTT.

In this sample, this clonotype turned up many times. The rearrangement uses TRBV9 and TRBJ2-7; D is ambiguous. Germline V gene lookup returns CDR1 SGDLS and CDR2 YYNGEE. V lost 0 bases, J lost 5 bases, and 3 bases lay in between. This CDR3 contains 11 residues. The CDR3 bases are TGTGCCAGCAGCGTAGGAGACGAGCAGTACTTC. Protein product: CASSVGDEQYF.

This clonotype was found many times. The chain carries TRBV6-5 and TRBJ2-7; 12 bases line up with TRBD2. Germline loops: CDR1 MNHEY, CDR2 SVGAGI. V shed 6 bases, J shed 1 base, and the junction held 4 bases outside the gene matches. CDR3 length: 15 residues. CDR3 sequence: CASRTSGSLSYEQYF. The CDR3 region has the DNA TGTGCCAGCAGGACTAGCGGGAGTTTGTCCTACGAGCAGTACTTC.

This clonotype was seen at least ten times. DNA for the CDR3: TGTGCCAGCAGCGGGAGCTTCCCCTACGAGCAGTACTTC. Its protein product is CASSGSFPYEQYF. The V call is TRBV9, the J call TRBJ2-7, with D unclear. The V end was cut by 3 bases, the J end by 2 bases, with 9 bases between. This CDR3 has 13 amino acids. CDR1 is SGDLS and CDR2 is YYNGEE in the germline V gene.

V and J are TRBV19 and TRBJ2-7; TRBD1 matches 10 bases. The length of the CDR3 is 16 residues. Germline lookup yields CDR1 LNHDA and CDR2 SQIVND (reference sequence). V was pared by 7 bases and J by 6 bases, with 15 bases of the junction left unmatched. CDR3 protein: CASNPHPGQGSGEQYF. The CDR3 DNA follows: TGTGCCAGTAACCCTCACCCGGGACAGGGGTCTGGCGAGCAGTACTTC.

This clonotype was counted many times. The chain joins TRBV6-5 to TRBJ2-2, with D possibly TRBD1 on 6 matching bases. The germline V gene encodes CDR1 MNHEY and CDR2 SVGAGI. The CDR3 contains 13 residues. V was cut by 8 bases and J by 5 bases, with 12 bases left in between. For the CDR3, the DNA is TGTGCCAGCGGGAACGACAGGACCGGGGAGCTGTTTTTT. It yields the protein CASGNDRTGELFF.

This clonotype was observed at least ten times. V and J are TRBV7-2 and TRBJ2-7; no reliable D call. The germline gives CDR1 SGHTA, CDR2 FQGNSA. With 1 base removed from V and 4 bases from J, the gap between germline ends came to 11 bases. This CDR3 has 14 amino acids. As DNA, the CDR3 is TGTGCCAGCAGCTTAGACCAGTACTCATACGAGCAGTACTTC. It is translated as CASSLDQYSYEQYF.

There are many counts of this clonotype. The rearrangement links TRBV30 to TRBJ2-5, with D perhaps matching TRBD1 (5 bases). V shed 2 bases and J shed 0 bases, with 10 bases lying between them. The CDR3 extends over 14 amino acids. Germline CDR1 reads GTSNPN; CDR2 reads SVGIG (reference sequence). The DNA of the CDR3 is TGTGCCTGGAGTCCACAGGTTGACCAAGAGACCCAGTACTTC. Amino acid sequence: CAWSPQVDQETQYF.

This clonotype was recorded at least ten times. The rearrangement uses TRBV20-1 and TRBJ2-7, with D perhaps assigned TRBD1 or TRBD2 (5 bases each). This CDR3 is built from 13 residues. Germline V CDR1 and CDR2: DFQATT, SNEGSKA (reference sequence). The V and J ends lost 5 bases and 0 bases respectively, with 11 bases between them. CDR3 protein: CSARDGNSYEQYF. DNA for the CDR3: TGCAGTGCTCGGGACGGTAACTCCTACGAGCAGTACTTC.

This clonotype was counted many times. J is TRBJ1-5 and V is TRBV7-6, with a weak D call TRBD1 (6 bases). Per germline, CDR1 SGHVS and CDR2 FNYEAQ. The CDR3 loop spans 15 amino acids. V lost 5 bases and J lost 7, with 18 bases in between. DNA for the CDR3: TGTGCCAGCAGCCCGGGACAAGGCGGCGGCCAGCCCCAGCATTTT. It is translated as CASSPGQGGGQPQHF.

The rearrangement uses TRBV27 and TRBJ2-7; maybe TRBD2 (5 bases). The V end was cut by 5 bases, the J end by 6 bases, with 26 bases between. Germline loops: CDR1 MNHEY, CDR2 SMNVEV (reference sequence). This CDR3 spans 17 amino acids. CDR3: CASSPPPGPLVHTEQYF. CDR3 coding DNA: TGTGCCAGCAGTCCGCCTCCGGGCCCACTAGTACACACCGAGCAGTACTTC.

This clonotype has a count of ten or more. This rearrangement joins TRBV11-1 to TRBJ1-1, with TRBD1 identical over 8 bases. The CDR3 sequence is 19 residues long. The V gene end was trimmed by 5 bases and the J gene end by 0 bases; junction bases not matched to a gene: 17. The V gene's germline CDR1 is SGHAT and CDR2 FQDESV (reference sequence). The CDR3 spells CASSISPTGGTAMNTEAFF. The DNA for the CDR3 is TGTGCCAGCAGCATCTCGCCCACAGGGGGGACGGCGATGAACACTGAAGCTTTCTTT.

This clonotype was seen ten or more times. The chain carries TRBV20-1 and TRBJ2-4, with D uncertain. V lost 0 bases, J lost 1 base, and 13 bases lay in between. CDR1 is DFQATT, CDR2 SNEGSKA, per germline (reference sequence). The CDR3 contains 16 residues. In DNA, the CDR3 is TGCAGTGCTAGAGACACCGAACCTGGGGCCAAAAACATTCAGTACTTC. This codes for CSARDTEPGAKNIQYF.

This chain links TRBV3-1 with TRBJ2-7; D possibly uses TRBD1 or TRBD2 (5 bases each). Per germline, CDR1 LGHDT and CDR2 YNNKEL (reference sequence). V lost 0 bases and J 9 bases, leaving 9 bases between the germline ends. This CDR3 has 12 residues. Here the CDR3 DNA reads TGTGCCAGCAGCCAAGATTGGGACGTGCAGTACTTC. It is translated as CASSQDWDVQYF.

This clonotype was seen repeatedly, ten times or more. The chain uses TRBV29-1 and TRBJ2-7, with D perhaps TRBD1 or TRBD2 (5 bases each). The CDR3 is made up of 13 amino acids. V gave up 6 bases and J gave up 5 bases, with 17 bases separating them. In germline, CDR1 is SQVTM, CDR2 ANQGSEA. CDR3 sequence: CSVGTAWTNEQYF. CDR3 in DNA: TGCAGCGTGGGGACGGCCTGGACCAACGAGCAGTACTTC.

The chain couples TRBV6-2 or TRBV6-3 to TRBJ1-2; 9 positions match TRBD1. The CDR3 is 14 amino acids. Trimming took 8 bases from V and 11 from J; bases not matched to a gene: 15. Germline loops: CDR1 MNHEY, CDR2 SVGEGT. The CDR3: CASWPGTGMLGYTF. DNA for the CDR3: TGTGCCAGCTGGCCTGGGACAGGGATGCTTGGGTACACCTTC.

This clonotype was seen many times. A much larger clone differs by one base, so this may be a read error. The V gene is TRBV6-1, the J gene TRBJ1-6; possibly TRBD1 for D (5 bases). Germline values: CDR1 MNHNS, CDR2 SASEGT. The CDR3 contains 15 residues. V lost 7 bases, J lost 7 bases, and 17 bases lay in between. The CDR3 bases are TGTGCCAGCACCCTCGGCAGGGTGTTGAATTCACCCCTCCACTTT. Translation: CASTLGRVLNSPLHF.

This clonotype was observed a few times. The genes are TRBV5-4 and TRBJ2-5, with a weak D call TRBD2 (5 bases). Trimming pared 2 bases from V and 5 bases from J, leaving 7 bases between. Germline V gene sequence: CDR1 SGHNT, CDR2 YYREEE (reference sequence). The CDR3 consists of 12 residues. The CDR3 sequence: CASSFGLETQYF. CDR3 bases: TGTGCCAGCAGCTTCGGACTCGAGACCCAGTACTTC.